The T cell receptor beta chain under discussion was sequenced for a study of blood T cell repertoires in COVID-19 (dated by TCRdb to 2018 to 2021). Regarding the research as a whole: Collaborator samples came from the United States, Italy and Spain and covered acute and convalescent phases of COVID-19. Samples were obtained from the ongoing ImmuneRACE study (first 160 participants) and from over 1,000 subjects provided by 6 global collaborators. A de-identified subject ID, COVID-19 status, age in years and sex were almost always included in the sample metadata. The prospective study material was composed of cDNA or gDNA derived from T cells, B-cell-depleted T cells, or PBMCs. The dataset comprised deeply sampled blood TCRbeta repertoires from subjects exposed to, actively infected with, or recovered from COVID-19. Where available, HLA class I and class II types were taken from metadata supplied by the sample provider and were not determined by assay-based typing. The repertoires were made available in a free public database intended to serve as a resource for research on the immune response to SARS-CoV-2. Results and caveats for the whole study, not just this receptor: The quantity of clinical and demographic metadata differed by source and by participant and was supplied without curation.

The cysteine opens and the phenylalanine closes a CDR3 of 16 amino acids. The entry retains the CDR3 DNA only, 48 bases that are in frame from base 1. V and J are truncated by 1 base and 8 bases respectively, leaving an intervening sequence of 15 bases. For CDR1 and CDR2, the germline V gene (reference sequence) lists SEHNR and FQNEAQ. TCRbeta CDR3 regions were amplified from genomic DNA by means of the immunoSEQ Assay, a bias-controlled multiplex PCR. Under the source paper's analysis protocol: Nucleated cell counts per sample were estimated from amplification of reference gene primers within the assay. To quantify the absolute abundance of each unique TCRbeta CDR3 rearrangement, sequence reads were collapsed and filtered. Productive Simpson clonality was computed per sample as the square root of Simpson's diversity index over productive rearrangements. TCRdb's version of the immuneACCESS table is confined to in-frame rearrangements and falls short of the full clone set. An unresolved V gene accounts for under half of the shortfall where checked; the remainder is of unknown origin. The V and J calls and clone size come from that table; D and trimming were worked out from the DNA. In this sample the table shows about 220,000 clones, around 86% of which occur a single time. The ten largest clones add up to 10% to 13% of the sample.

One collaborating source in Seattle enrolled patients during active infection and followed them longitudinally through the course of disease. The collaborating institutions used their own protocols to collect whole blood in K2EDTA tubes. For TCRbeta analysis, collaborators shipped samples in one of three forms: frozen whole blood, isolated PBMCs, or DNA extracted from either of those sample types. On this clone: Its binding antigen is unknown. No base quality information exists; no much larger clone differs at one position.

The sequence derives from a woman between 45 and 65 years old with COVID-19, enrolled during active disease. The sequenced sample was peripheral blood. The chain is assembled from TRBV7-9 and TRBJ1-6; TRBD1 is a possible D gene, resting on 5 matching bases. CDR3 sequence: CASSLELGVADSPLHF. The nucleotides are TGTGCCAGCAGCTTAGAATTGGGGGTAGCGGATTCACCCCTCCACTTT.